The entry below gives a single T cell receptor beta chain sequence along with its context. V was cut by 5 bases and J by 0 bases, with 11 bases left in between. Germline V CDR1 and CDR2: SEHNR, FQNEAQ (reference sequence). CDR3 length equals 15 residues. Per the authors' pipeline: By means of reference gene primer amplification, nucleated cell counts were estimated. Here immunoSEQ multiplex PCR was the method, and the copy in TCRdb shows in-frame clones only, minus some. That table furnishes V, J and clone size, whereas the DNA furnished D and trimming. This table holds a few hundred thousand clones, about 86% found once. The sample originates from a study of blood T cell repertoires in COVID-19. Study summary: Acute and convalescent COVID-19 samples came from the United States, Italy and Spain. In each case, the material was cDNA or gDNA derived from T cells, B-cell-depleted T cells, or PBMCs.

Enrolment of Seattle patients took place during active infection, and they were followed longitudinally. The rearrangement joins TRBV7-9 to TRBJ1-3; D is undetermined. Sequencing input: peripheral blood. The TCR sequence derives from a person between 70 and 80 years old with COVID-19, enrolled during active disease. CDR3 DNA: TGTGCCAGCAGCGTCGACGGGAACTCTGGAAACACCATATATTTT. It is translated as CASSVDGNSGNTIYF.